This T cell receptor (beta chain) was recorded in a study of T cell repertoires in cytomegalovirus infection. Study in general: CMV epitopes, recently identified HLA-C-restricted and well-studied HLA-B-restricted, were used. Both a matching HLA type and CMV infection were indicated by public TCR beta signatures. General study points: The cumulative frequency of public TCR beta families distinguished individuals who carried CMV together with the relevant HLA. The ex vivo response showed dominance by HLA-C-restricted CMV-specific TCR beta clonotypes.

TCRdb reanalysed the reads using MiXCR and keeps one entry per CDR3 protein. The data hold approximately 770,000 distinct CDR3 sequences, with 29% observed a single time. CDR1 is MNHNY, CDR2 SVGAGI, per germline (reference sequence). There are 15 residues in the CDR3. V shed 5 bases, J shed 4 bases, and the junction held 6 bases outside the gene matches. This clonotype was found a few times. The antigen is undetermined. This specimen consisted of cultured CD8+ T cells from PBMCs, obtained from culture after CMV antigen stimulation. This TCR derives from a human donor in good health (CMV status not recorded). Some clones in this sample may be carry-over from other donors' samples. The chain carries TRBV6-6 and TRBJ2-3; 10 bases are a match to TRBD2. The CDR3 loop reads CASSISGGQADTQYF. The CDR3 DNA sequence: TGTGCCAGCAGTATTAGCGGGGGGCAGGCAGATACGCAGTATTTT.